Each of the 26 T cell receptor beta chains below was sequenced from the same sample in a study of blood T cell repertoires in COVID-19. Libraries were prepared by immunoSEQ multiplex PCR; TCRdb keeps only in-frame clonotypes and omits some of them. This sample has nearly 95,000 clones, with 85% to 90% found just once. Sequenced sample: peripheral blood. These TCRs come from a human donor with active COVID-19. The donor label of this sample is uncertain.

This chain joins TRBV7-2 and TRBJ1-1; D is unclear. CDR1 SGHTA and CDR2 FQGNSA come from the germline V gene. Trimming removed 5 bases from V and 5 bases from J, with 15 bases in between. This CDR3 spans 14 amino acids. The CDR3 sequence: CASSPNGLITEAFF. The CDR3 nucleotides are TGTGCCAGCAGCCCAAACGGACTCATTACTGAAGCTTTCTTT.

This clone came up a few times. One end of the junction does not line up with germline, which may come from a read error. The V and J genes are TRBV7-2 and TRBJ2-2; no clear D. Germline-derived CDR1 and CDR2 are SGHTA and FQGNSA. This CDR3 region has 15 residues. CDR3 amino acids: CASSPDFSNTGELFF. Written as DNA, the CDR3 is TGTGCCAGCAGCCCCGACTTCTCGAATACCGGGGAGCTGTTTTTT.

V is TRBV3-1 (or the pseudogene TRBV3-2) and J is TRBJ1-2; D is uncertain. V gave up 1 base and J gave up 4 bases, with 10 bases separating them. The germline CDR1 and CDR2 sequences are LGHDT and YNNKEL (reference sequence). The CDR3 is 14 residues long. The CDR3 region is CASSQARGPYGYTF. The CDR3 bases are TGTGCCAGCAGCCAAGCAAGAGGGCCCTATGGCTACACCTTC.

Concerning this clone: This clone may be a read error of a much larger clone one base away. Other DNA sequences in this specimen translate into the identical CDR3. The V gene is TRBV7-2, the J gene TRBJ2-1, with D possibly matching TRBD2 (7 bases). V lost 0 bases to trimming and J lost 4 bases, with 10 bases between them. This CDR3 comprises 15 residues. CDR1 SGHTA and CDR2 FQGNSA come from the germline V gene. CDR3 residues: CASSLAGGPYNEQFF. In DNA form, the CDR3 reads TGTGCCAGCAGCTTAGCGGGGGGGCCTTACAATGAGCAGTTCTTC.

The chain combines TRBV14 with TRBJ2-1; D remains unclear. This CDR3 has 17 amino acids. CDR1 and CDR2 (germline): SGHDN, FVKESK. V gave up 1 base and J gave up 4 bases, with 17 bases separating them. Written as DNA, the CDR3 is TGTGCCAGCAGCCAAGGATTATCGAGGAGCAGTTACAATGAGCAGTTCTTC. Translated: CASSQGLSRSSYNEQFF.

The CDR3 region has the DNA TGTGCCAGCAGCGGACAGGGGGCGTGGGAAAATACTGAAGCTTTCTTT. Translating it yields CASSGQGAWENTEAFF. This chain joins TRBV9 and TRBJ1-1; TRBD1 agrees at 10 bases. The CDR3 loop spans 16 amino acids. Trimming at V came to 3 bases and at J to 5 bases, leaving 10 bases not matched to a gene. The germline CDR1 and CDR2 sequences are SGDLS and YYNGEE.

The chain joins TRBV7-6 to TRBJ1-2, with D hard to call. The CDR3 totals 14 residues. Germline V lookup: CDR1 SGHVS, CDR2 FNYEAQ. V was trimmed by 1 base and J by 0 bases, leaving 6 bases between them. The CDR3 bases are TGTGCCAGCAGCTTAGTTACAGCTAACTATGGCTACACCTTC. It codes for CASSLVTANYGYTF.

The chain has TRBV5-6 and TRBJ1-5; D ambiguous. CDR1 and CDR2 (germline): SGHDT, YYEEEE. This CDR3 has 14 residues. Trimming left V 1 base short and J 0 bases short, with 5 bases between. CDR3 nucleotides: TGTGCCAGCAGCTTGTCTGTTAGCAATCAGCCCCAGCATTTT. Amino acids: CASSLSVSNQPQHF.

J is TRBJ2-2 and V is TRBV5-1; a weak D match, TRBD1 (5 bases). Trimming stripped 4 bases from V and 6 bases from J, with 16 bases between. Germline values: CDR1 SGHRS, CDR2 YFSETQ. The CDR3 consists of 15 residues. CDR3 in amino acids: CASSLRENGAGELFF. In nucleotides, the CDR3 is TGCGCCAGCAGCCTCAGGGAAAACGGCGCCGGGGAGCTGTTTTTT.

The chain is built from TRBV12-3 or TRBV12-4 and TRBJ2-1, with 8 bases lining up with TRBD1. V trimming: 6 bases; J trimming: 10 bases; junction bases outside the gene matches: 8. The CDR3 runs 13 residues. The CDR3 DNA follows: TGTGCCAGCAGCCCGAGACAGGGGAACGAGCAGTTCTTC. Translated: CASSPRQGNEQFF.

The chain recombines TRBV12-5 with TRBJ1-1; 11 bases agree with TRBD1. In germline, CDR1 is LGHNT, CDR2 FRNRAP. The CDR3 is made up of 16 amino acids. J lost 6 bases, V lost 0 bases, and 6 bases had no gene match. Here the CDR3 reads CASGLVVGTGGPEAFF. Written as DNA, the CDR3 is TGTGCTAGTGGTTTGGTTGTCGGGACAGGGGGACCTGAAGCTTTCTTT.

The chain is built from TRBV27 and TRBJ2-7, with D tentatively TRBD1 (5 bases). Trimming removed 0 bases at V and 7 bases at J, with 10 bases between. Germline values: CDR1 MNHEY, CDR2 SMNVEV (reference sequence). This CDR3 is 13 amino acids long. The CDR3 sequence: CASSLSFREEQYF. CDR3 DNA: TGTGCCAGCAGTTTATCGTTCAGGGAAGAGCAGTACTTC.

V and J are TRBV27 and TRBJ2-1, with 14 bases matching TRBD2. CDR1 MNHEY and CDR2 SMNVEV come from the germline V gene (reference sequence). The CDR3 runs to 18 residues. With 4 bases clipped from V and 6 bases from J, the junction kept 11 bases outside the gene matches. CDR3 protein: CASSSLIGLAGGLNEQFF. CDR3 in DNA: TGTGCCAGCAGTTCCCTGATCGGACTAGCGGGGGGTCTCAATGAGCAGTTCTTC.

This clone appeared once. The genes are TRBV4-2 and TRBJ1-1; D not certain. V lost 4 bases, J lost 1 base, and 10 bases lay in between. Germline V gives CDR1 LGHNA, CDR2 YNFKEQ. This CDR3 contains 14 residues. This CDR3 is CASSLMEWNTEAFF. CDR3 coding DNA: TGTGCCAGCAGCCTGATGGAGTGGAACACTGAAGCTTTCTTT.

V usage is TRBV6-5 and J usage is TRBJ2-7, with a weak D call TRBD2 (7 bases). The CDR3 consists of 15 residues. CDR1 is MNHEY, CDR2 SVGAGI, per germline. The ends were cut back, 0 bases at V and 7 bases at J, with 16 bases in the middle. The CDR3 here is CASSYSTGGLREQYF. The CDR3 bases are TGTGCCAGCAGTTACTCTACCGGGGGGCTTAGGGAGCAGTACTTC.

This chain connects TRBV4-1 to TRBJ1-1; maybe TRBD1 (5 bases). V gave up 0 bases and J gave up 7 bases, with 9 bases separating them. Per the germline V gene, CDR1 is MGHRA and CDR2 is YSYEKL. The length of the CDR3 is 13 residues. The CDR3 DNA reads TGCGCCAGCAGCCAAGAAGGGGCCGGTGAAGCTTTCTTT. As protein: CASSQEGAGEAFF.

The rearrangement uses TRBV7-8 and TRBJ2-7; 9 positions agree with TRBD1. V lost 5 bases to trimming and J lost 5 bases; unmatched junction nucleotides: 13. There are 16 residues in the CDR3. Germline V gene lookup returns CDR1 SGHVS and CDR2 FQNEAQ. CDR3 sequence: CASSHTGQGRWDEQYF. CDR3 bases: TGTGCCAGCAGCCACACGGGACAGGGACGTTGGGACGAGCAGTACTTC. Combining the CDR3 with reference TRBV7-8 and TRBJ2-7 gives the whole variable domain GAGVSQSPRYKVAKRGQDVALRCDPISGHVSLFWYQQALGQGPEFLTYFQNEAQLDKSGLPSDRFFAERPEGSVSTLKIQRTQQEDSAVYLCASSHTGQGRWDEQYFGPGTRLTVT.

This sequence joins TRBV5-6 and TRBJ1-2; 8 nucleotides align to TRBD1. This CDR3 has 16 residues. The V gene end was trimmed by 3 bases and the J gene end by 8 bases; junction bases not matched to a gene: 15. CDR1 and CDR2 (germline): SGHDT, YYEEEE. CDR3 amino acids: CASSSYFWTGKGGYTF. In DNA, the CDR3 is TGTGCCAGCAGCTCCTACTTCTGGACAGGGAAAGGCGGCTACACCTTC.

V usage is TRBV6-5 and J usage is TRBJ1-2; D is undetermined. In germline, CDR1 is MNHEY, CDR2 SVGAGI. Trimming stripped 6 bases from V and 0 bases from J, with 5 bases between. CDR3 length equals 12 residues. This CDR3 reads CASSQANYGYTF. CDR3 nucleotides: TGTGCCAGCAGCCAGGCTAACTATGGCTACACCTTC.

This clone was seen only a few times. J is TRBJ2-7 and V is TRBV5-8; possible D gene TRBD1, 6 bases. CDR1 and CDR2 from the germline V gene are SGHTS and YDEGEE. The V and J ends lost 1 base and 2 bases respectively, with 13 bases between them. This CDR3 is built from 15 residues. CDR3 region: CASSLLGTRTYEQYF. Here the CDR3 DNA reads TGTGCCAGCAGCTTGCTCGGGACAAGAACCTACGAGCAGTACTTC. The complete variable domain, with remaining parts taken from reference TRBV5-8 and TRBJ2-7, reads EAGVTQSPTHLIKTRGQQATLRCSPISGHTSVYWYQQALGLGLQFLLWYDEGEERNRGNFPPRFSGRQFPNYSSELNVNALELEDSALYLCASSLLGTRTYEQYFGPGTRLTVT.

The rearrangement links TRBV19 to TRBJ2-1; a possible D gene is TRBD2 (6 bases). Germline CDR1 reads LNHDA; CDR2 reads SQIVND (reference sequence). This CDR3 comprises 14 residues. Deletions cut 2 bases from V and 8 bases from J, with 13 bases between. This CDR3 reads CASSIKRAGDEQFF. In DNA, the CDR3 is TGTGCCAGTAGTATAAAGCGGGCCGGGGATGAGCAGTTCTTC. Complete variable domain (other parts from reference TRBV19 and TRBJ2-1): DGGITQSPKYLFRKEGQNVTLSCEQNLNHDAMYWYRQDPGQGLRLIYYSQIVNDFQKGDIAEGYSVSREKKESFPLTVTSAQKNPTAFYLCASSIKRAGDEQFFGPGTRLTVL.

This sequence joins TRBV28 and TRBJ1-4; TRBD1 is a possible D gene (6 bases). The CDR3 has 14 residues. The germline V and J ends were trimmed by 6 bases and 10 bases, with 18 bases remaining between them. From germline, CDR1 is MDHEN and CDR2 SYDVKM. The CDR3 protein is CASRPEGGSRKLFF. DNA for the CDR3: TGTGCCAGCAGACCAGAGGGGGGGTCCCGAAAACTGTTTTTT.

The V gene is TRBV6-5, the J gene TRBJ2-1, with a weak D call TRBD2 (5 bases). The V end was cut by 5 bases, the J end by 2 bases, with 10 bases between. This CDR3 has 14 residues. CDR1 and CDR2 (germline): MNHEY, SVGAGI. The CDR3 protein is CASSRGETYNEQFF. In nucleotides, the CDR3 is TGTGCCAGCAGTCGGGGAGAAACCTACAATGAGCAGTTCTTC.

The genes are TRBV6-4 and TRBJ2-1, with TRBD1 as a possible D gene (5 bases). Germline assignment: CDR1 MRHNA and CDR2 SNTAGT. With 3 bases removed from V and 2 bases from J, the gap between germline ends came to 5 bases. The CDR3 has 13 residues. For the CDR3, the DNA is TGTGCCAGCAGTGAGGACACCTACAATGAGCAGTTCTTC. Protein: CASSEDTYNEQFF.

This clone was detected once. The CDR3 loop is CASKGTGGHEQYF. CDR3 bases: TGTGCCAGCAAAGGGACAGGGGGCCACGAGCAGTACTTC. V usage is TRBV2 and J usage is TRBJ2-7, with 12 positions matching TRBD1. Germline lookup yields CDR1 SNHLY and CDR2 FYNNEI. This CDR3 has 13 residues. V lost 7 bases and J lost 5; bases outside the gene matches: 3.

The genes are TRBV6-1 and TRBJ1-2; D not resolved. Trimming removed 2 bases from V and 3 bases from J, with 7 bases in between. Germline-derived CDR1 and CDR2 are MNHNS and SASEGT. This CDR3 comprises 13 residues. CDR3: CASSETRHYGYTF. CDR3 coding DNA: TGTGCCAGCAGTGAAACTAGGCACTATGGCTACACCTTC.